Below, 4 T cell receptor beta chains from the same sample are listed, as sequenced in a study of T cell responses to AZD1222 COVID-19 vaccine. TCRdb's copy holds only in-frame clones and misses some; the assay was immunoSEQ multiplex PCR. The data show some 150,000 clones, with 94% seen just once and 1.3% held by the top ten. The sequenced sample was peripheral blood, obtained on day 0 of AZD1222 vaccination. The receptors were sampled from an adult in good health.

V and J are TRBV28 and TRBJ2-3, with D unclear. This CDR3 contains 15 residues. Between the trimmed V and J ends, which lost 6 bases and 1 base, there was a span of 14 bases. Germline CDR1 is MDHEN and CDR2 is SYDVKM. The CDR3 sequence is CASSLGEGRTDTQYF. The CDR3 DNA follows: TGTGCCAGCAGCCTTGGAGAAGGGCGCACAGATACGCAGTATTTT.

The chain couples TRBV2 to TRBJ2-2; 12 bases agree with TRBD2. With V trimmed by 6 bases and J by 0 bases, 2 bases remained unmatched. The germline CDR1 and CDR2 sequences are SNHLY and FYNNEI. This CDR3 has 16 amino acids. The CDR3 DNA follows: TGTGCCAGCAGACGGACTAGCGGGACGAACACCGGGGAGCTGTTTTTT. Amino acid sequence: CASRRTSGTNTGELFF.

The gene calls are TRBV25-1 and TRBJ2-1; D is perhaps TRBD2 (7 bases). Germline assignment: CDR1 MGHDK and CDR2 SYGVNS. The CDR3 loop spans 16 amino acids. V lost 5 bases and J lost 4, with 18 bases in between. The CDR3 loop reads CASSLPGGLEYNEQFF. The CDR3 DNA reads TGTGCCAGCAGTCTCCCCGGGGGGCTGGAATACAATGAGCAGTTCTTC. Drawing the rest from reference TRBV25-1 and TRBJ2-1, the complete variable domain is EADIYQTPRYLVIGTGKKITLECSQTMGHDKMYWYQQDPGMELHLIHYSYGVNSTEKGDLSSESTVSRIRTEHFPLTLESARPSHTSQYLCASSLPGGLEYNEQFFGPGTRLTVL.

This chain joins TRBV30 and TRBJ1-6; D is uncertain. This CDR3 is 14 amino acids long. Germline CDR1 is GTSNPN and CDR2 is SVGIG (reference sequence). The germline V and J ends were trimmed by 0 bases and 5 bases, with 8 bases remaining between them. CDR3 DNA sequence: TGTGCCTGGAGTGTGGGCAATAATAATTCACCCCTCCACTTT. Its translation: CAWSVGNNNSPLHF. Full variable domain (missing parts from reference TRBV30 and TRBJ1-6): SQTIHQWPATLVQPVGSPLSLECTVEGTSNPNLYWYRQAAGRGLQLLFYSVGIGQISSEVPQNLSASRPQDRQFILSSKKLLLSDSGFYLCAWSVGNNNSPLHFGNGTRLTVT.